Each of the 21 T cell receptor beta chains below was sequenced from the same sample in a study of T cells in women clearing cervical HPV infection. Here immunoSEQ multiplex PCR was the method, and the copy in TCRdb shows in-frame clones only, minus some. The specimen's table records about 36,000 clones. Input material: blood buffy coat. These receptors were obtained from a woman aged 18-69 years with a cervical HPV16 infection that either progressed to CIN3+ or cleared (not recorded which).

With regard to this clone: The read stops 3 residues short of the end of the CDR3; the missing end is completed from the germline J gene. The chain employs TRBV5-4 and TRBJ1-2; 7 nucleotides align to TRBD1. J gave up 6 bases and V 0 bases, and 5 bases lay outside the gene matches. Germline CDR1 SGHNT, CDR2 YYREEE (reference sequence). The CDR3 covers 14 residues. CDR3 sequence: CASSLAGTVNGYTF. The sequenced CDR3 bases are TGTGCCAGCAGCTTGGCCGGGACAGTCAATGGC.

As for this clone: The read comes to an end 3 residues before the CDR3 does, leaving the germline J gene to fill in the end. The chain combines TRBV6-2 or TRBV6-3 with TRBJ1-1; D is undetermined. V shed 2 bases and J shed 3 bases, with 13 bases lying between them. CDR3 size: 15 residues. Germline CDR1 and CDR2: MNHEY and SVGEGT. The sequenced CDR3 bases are TGTGCCAGCAGTTACCCCGACCGGGTTTACACTGAA. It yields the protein CASSYPDRVYTE. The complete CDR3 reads CASSYPDRVYTEAFF.

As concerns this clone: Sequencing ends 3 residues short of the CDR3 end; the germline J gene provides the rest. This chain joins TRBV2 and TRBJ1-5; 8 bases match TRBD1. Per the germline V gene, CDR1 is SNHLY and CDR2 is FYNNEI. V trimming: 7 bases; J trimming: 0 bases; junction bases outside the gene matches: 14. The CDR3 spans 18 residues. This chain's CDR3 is CASKRDRQGFFSNQPQHF. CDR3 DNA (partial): TGTGCCAGCAAAAGGGACCGACAGGGGTTCTTTAGCAATCAGCCC. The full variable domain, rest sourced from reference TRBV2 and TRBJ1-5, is EPEVTQTPSHQVTQMGQEVILRCVPISNHLYFYWYRQILGQKVEFLVSFYNNEISEKSEIFDDQFSVERPDGSNFTLKIRSTKLEDSAMYFCASKRDRQGFFSNQPQHFGDGTRLSIL.

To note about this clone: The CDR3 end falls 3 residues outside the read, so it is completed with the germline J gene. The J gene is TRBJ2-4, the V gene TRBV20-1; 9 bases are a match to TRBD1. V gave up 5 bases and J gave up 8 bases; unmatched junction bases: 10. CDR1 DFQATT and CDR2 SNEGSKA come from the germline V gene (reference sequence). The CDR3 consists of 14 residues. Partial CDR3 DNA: TGCAGTGCTCAAGGACAGGGGCAGGTGGACATT. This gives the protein CSAQGQGQVDI. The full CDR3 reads CSAQGQGQVDIQYF.

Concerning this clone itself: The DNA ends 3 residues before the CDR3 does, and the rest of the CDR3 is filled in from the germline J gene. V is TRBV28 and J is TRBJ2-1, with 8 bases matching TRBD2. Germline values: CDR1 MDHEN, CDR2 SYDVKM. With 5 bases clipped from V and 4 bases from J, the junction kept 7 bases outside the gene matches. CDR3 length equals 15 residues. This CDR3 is CASSPPGGAYNEQFF. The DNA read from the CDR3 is TGTGCCAGCAGTCCCCCCGGGGGGGCTTACAATGAG.

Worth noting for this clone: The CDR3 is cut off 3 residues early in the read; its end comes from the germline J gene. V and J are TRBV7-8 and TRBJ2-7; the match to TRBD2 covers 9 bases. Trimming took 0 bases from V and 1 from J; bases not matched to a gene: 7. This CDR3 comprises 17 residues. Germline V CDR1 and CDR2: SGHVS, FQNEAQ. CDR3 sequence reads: CASSLALAGPPSYEQYF. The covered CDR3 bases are TGTGCCAGCAGCTTAGCGCTAGCGGGGCCCCCTTCCTACGAG.

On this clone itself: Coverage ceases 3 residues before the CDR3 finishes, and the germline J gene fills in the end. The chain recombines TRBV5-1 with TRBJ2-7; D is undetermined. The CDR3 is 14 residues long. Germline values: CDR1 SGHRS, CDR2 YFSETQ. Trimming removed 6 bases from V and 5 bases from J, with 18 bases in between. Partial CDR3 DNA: TGCGCCAGCACCGACGTAGGCCTTAGCCACGAG. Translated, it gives CASTDVGLSHE. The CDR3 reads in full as CASTDVGLSHEQYF.

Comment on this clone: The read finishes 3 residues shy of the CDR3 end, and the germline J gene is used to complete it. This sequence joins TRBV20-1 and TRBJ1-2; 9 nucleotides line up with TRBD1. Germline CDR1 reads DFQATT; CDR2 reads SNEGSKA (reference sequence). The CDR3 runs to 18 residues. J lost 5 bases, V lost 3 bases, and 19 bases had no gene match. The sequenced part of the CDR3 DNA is TGCAGTGCTAGTCTTTTACCCCGCCCGGGACAGGGAACATATGGC. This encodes CSASLLPRPGQGTYG. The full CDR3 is CSASLLPRPGQGTYGYTF.

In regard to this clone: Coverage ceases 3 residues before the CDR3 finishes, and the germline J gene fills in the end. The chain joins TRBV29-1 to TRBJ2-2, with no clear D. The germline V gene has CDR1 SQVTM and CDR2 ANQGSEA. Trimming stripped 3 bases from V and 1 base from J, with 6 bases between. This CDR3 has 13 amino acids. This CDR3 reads CSVEAQNTGELFF. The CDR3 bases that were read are TGCAGCGTTGAGGCCCAGAACACCGGGGAG.

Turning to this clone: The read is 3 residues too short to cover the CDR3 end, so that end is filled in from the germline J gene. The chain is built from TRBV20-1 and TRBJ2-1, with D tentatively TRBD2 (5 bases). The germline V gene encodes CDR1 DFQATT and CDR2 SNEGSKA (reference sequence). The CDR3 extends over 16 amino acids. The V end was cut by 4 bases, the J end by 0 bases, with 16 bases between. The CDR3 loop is CSATIPSGYSYNEQFF. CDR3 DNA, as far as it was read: TGCAGTGCTACCATCCCCAGCGGCTACTCCTACAATGAG.

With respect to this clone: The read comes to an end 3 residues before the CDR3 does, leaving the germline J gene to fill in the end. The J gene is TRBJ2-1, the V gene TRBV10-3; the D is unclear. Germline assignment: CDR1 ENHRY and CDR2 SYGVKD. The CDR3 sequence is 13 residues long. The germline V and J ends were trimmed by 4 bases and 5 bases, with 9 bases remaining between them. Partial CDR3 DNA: TGTGCCATCAGTGGTTTTATCGACAATGAG. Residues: CAISGFIDNE. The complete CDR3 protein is CAISGFIDNEQFF.

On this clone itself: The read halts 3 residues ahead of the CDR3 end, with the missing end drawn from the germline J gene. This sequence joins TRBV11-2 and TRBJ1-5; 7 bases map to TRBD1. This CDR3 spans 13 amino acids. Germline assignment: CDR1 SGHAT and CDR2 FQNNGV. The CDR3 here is CASSFRQGGPQHF. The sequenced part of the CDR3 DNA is TGTGCCAGCAGCTTCCGACAGGGAGGACCC.

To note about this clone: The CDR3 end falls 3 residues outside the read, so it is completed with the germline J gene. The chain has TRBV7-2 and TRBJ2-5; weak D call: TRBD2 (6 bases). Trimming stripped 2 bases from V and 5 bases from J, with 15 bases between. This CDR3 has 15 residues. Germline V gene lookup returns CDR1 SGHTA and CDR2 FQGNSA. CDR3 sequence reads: CASSLPRGLGETQYF. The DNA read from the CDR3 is TGTGCCAGCAGCTTACCGCGGGGCCTAGGGGAGACC.

CDR3 DNA (partial): TGCAGTGCTAGTTCAGGGGACCTTGCGGGAGGGCCACATGAG. Amino acid sequence: CSASSGDLAGGPHE. In full, the CDR3 reads CSASSGDLAGGPHEQFF. This rearrangement joins TRBV20-1 to TRBJ2-1, with 9 positions matching TRBD2. The observed sequence ends 3 residues before the CDR3 terminus, with the missing tail filled in from the germline J gene. Germline V gives CDR1 DFQATT, CDR2 SNEGSKA (reference sequence). The CDR3 totals 17 residues. Germline trimming cut 3 bases from V and 8 bases from J; bases unmatched to any gene: 17.

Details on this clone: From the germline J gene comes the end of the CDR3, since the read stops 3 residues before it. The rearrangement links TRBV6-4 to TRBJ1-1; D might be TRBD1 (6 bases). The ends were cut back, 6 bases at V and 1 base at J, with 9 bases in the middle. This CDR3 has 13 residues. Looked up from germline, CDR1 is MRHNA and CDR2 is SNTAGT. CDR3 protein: CASRRQENTEAFF. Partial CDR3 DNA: TGTGCCAGCAGAAGACAGGAGAACACTGAA.

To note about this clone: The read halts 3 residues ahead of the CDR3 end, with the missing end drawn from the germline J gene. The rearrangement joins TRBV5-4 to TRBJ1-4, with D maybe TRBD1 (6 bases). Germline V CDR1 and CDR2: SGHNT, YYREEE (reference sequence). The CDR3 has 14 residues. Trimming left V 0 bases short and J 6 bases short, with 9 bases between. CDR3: CASSLDRVDEKLFF. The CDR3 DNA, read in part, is TGTGCCAGCAGCTTGGACAGGGTGGATGAAAAA.

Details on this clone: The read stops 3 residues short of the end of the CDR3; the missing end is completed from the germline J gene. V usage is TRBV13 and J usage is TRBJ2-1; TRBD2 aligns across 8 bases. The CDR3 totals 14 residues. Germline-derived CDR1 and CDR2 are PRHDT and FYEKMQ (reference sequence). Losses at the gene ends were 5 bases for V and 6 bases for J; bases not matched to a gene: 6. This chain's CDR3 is CASSPGGAVNEQFF. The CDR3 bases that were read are TGTGCCAGCAGCCCCGGGGGGGCCGTCAATGAG.

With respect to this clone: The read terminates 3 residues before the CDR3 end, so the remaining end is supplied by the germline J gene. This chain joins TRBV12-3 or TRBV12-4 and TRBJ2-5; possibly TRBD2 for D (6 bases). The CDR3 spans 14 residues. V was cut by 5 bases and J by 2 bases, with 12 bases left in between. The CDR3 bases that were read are TGTGCCAGCAGTCCCGAAGGAGGGCAAGAGACC. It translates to CASSPEGGQET. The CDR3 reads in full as CASSPEGGQETQYF.

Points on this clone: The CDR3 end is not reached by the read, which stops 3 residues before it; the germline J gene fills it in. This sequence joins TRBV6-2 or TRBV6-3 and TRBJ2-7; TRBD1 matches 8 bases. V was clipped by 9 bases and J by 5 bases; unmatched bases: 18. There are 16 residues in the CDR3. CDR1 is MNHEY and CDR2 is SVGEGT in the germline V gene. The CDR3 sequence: CARRTNRAGGVNEQYF. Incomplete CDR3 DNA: TGTGCCAGAAGGACAAATAGGGCAGGGGGCGTCAACGAG.

CDR3 amino acids: CASSFLAGATYNEQFF. CDR3 bases read: TGCGCCAGCAGCTTTTTAGCGGGGGCGACCTACAATGAG. V usage is TRBV5-1 and J usage is TRBJ2-1; 9 bases map to TRBD2. Read coverage stops 3 residues before the CDR3 terminus; the germline J gene supplies the remainder. CDR3 length: 16 amino acids. V shed 2 bases and J 2 bases; nucleotides not matched to a gene: 5. Germline CDR1 reads SGHRS; CDR2 reads YFSETQ.

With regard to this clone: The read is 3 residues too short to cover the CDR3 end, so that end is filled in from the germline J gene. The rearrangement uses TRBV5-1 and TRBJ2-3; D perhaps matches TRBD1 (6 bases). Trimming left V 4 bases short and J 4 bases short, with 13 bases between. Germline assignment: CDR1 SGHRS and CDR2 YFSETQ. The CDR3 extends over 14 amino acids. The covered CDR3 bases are TGCGCCAGCAGCCAAGAAACAGGGTCAGATACG. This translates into CASSQETGSDT. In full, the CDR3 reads CASSQETGSDTQYF.